The 21 T cell receptor beta chains given below trace back to one sample, sequenced in a study of T-cell reconstitution after alpha-beta-depleted transplantation in children. Unique molecular identifiers were used in preparing the TCRbeta library. TCRdb re-called the PCR reads with MiXCR, one entry per CDR3 protein. Of hundreds of thousands of distinct CDR3 sequences in the sample, approximately 12% were seen once. Sequences were derived from PBMCs from the stem cell graft donor, sampled from the stem cell graft. Receptors originate from a human donor who donated a stem cell graft to a child with combined immunodeficiency.

The rearrangement joins TRBV5-1 to TRBJ2-3, with TRBD1 matching over 9 bases. The ends lost 4 bases at V and 4 bases at J; junction bases unmatched: 7. The length of the CDR3 is 15 residues. In germline, CDR1 is SGHRS, CDR2 YFSETQ. CDR3 residues: CASSGRTGVSDTQYF. The CDR3 DNA reads as TGCGCCAGCAGCGGCCGGACAGGGGTTTCAGATACGCAGTATTTT.

This clonotype was seen a few times. The chain combines TRBV28 with TRBJ1-5, with 8 bases matching TRBD1. This CDR3 has 16 amino acids. Germline V gene sequence: CDR1 MDHEN, CDR2 SYDVKM. Trimming cost V 3 bases and J 5 bases; bases outside gene matches: 9. CDR3 DNA sequence: TGTGCCAGCAGTTTCCCCGGGACAGGTTACGATCAGCCCCAGCATTTT. Its protein is CASSFPGTGYDQPQHF.

This clonotype came up many times. The rearrangement links TRBV29-1 to TRBJ2-1; the match to TRBD2 covers 13 bases. The length of the CDR3 is 13 residues. CDR1 and CDR2 (germline): SQVTM, ANQGSEA. The CDR3 loop is CIARLAGGDEQFF. CDR3 nucleotides: TGCATCGCTCGACTAGCGGGAGGTGATGAGCAGTTCTTC.

This clonotype was recorded at least ten times. The rearrangement links TRBV29-1 to TRBJ2-2; no reliable D call. Germline assignment: CDR1 SQVTM and CDR2 ANQGSEA. Trimming cost V 2 bases and J 7 bases, with 2 bases left between them. This CDR3 has 10 amino acids. CDR3 sequence: CSVEIGELFF. For the CDR3, the DNA is TGCAGCGTTGAAATCGGGGAGCTGTTTTTT.

This chain connects TRBV9 to TRBJ1-2; no clear D gene. The length of the CDR3 is 14 residues. From germline, CDR1 is SGDLS and CDR2 YYNGEE. Deletions cut 2 bases from V and 0 bases from J, with 8 bases between. The DNA of the CDR3 is TGTGCCAGCAGCGTCCACAGCGCTAACTATGGCTACACCTTC. Translating gives CASSVHSANYGYTF.

This clonotype was counted between two and nine times. The chain has TRBV11-2 and TRBJ2-1; TRBD1 matches 8 bases. Trimming at V came to 0 bases and at J to 4 bases, leaving 5 bases not matched to a gene. In germline, CDR1 is SGHAT, CDR2 FQNNGV. This CDR3 is 16 amino acids long. The CDR3 nucleotides read TGTGCCAGCAGCTTAGATCCCGGACAGGGTTACAATGAGCAGTTCTTC. This gives the protein CASSLDPGQGYNEQFF.

The V gene is TRBV27, the J gene TRBJ2-1, with 10 bases fitting TRBD1. Germline assignment: CDR1 MNHEY and CDR2 SMNVEV (reference sequence). The CDR3 sequence is 17 residues long. V dropped 4 bases and J dropped 2; count of bases not matched to a gene: 8. CDR3 sequence (DNA): TGTGCCAGCAGTTCCAACTCCGGGACAGGGGCCTACAATGAGCAGTTCTTC. Translating it yields CASSSNSGTGAYNEQFF.

V is TRBV29-1 and J is TRBJ2-7; TRBD2 aligns across 8 bases. Germline assignment: CDR1 SQVTM and CDR2 ANQGSEA. The CDR3 totals 18 residues. J lost 3 bases, V lost 1 base, and 17 bases had no gene match. DNA of the CDR3: TGCAGCGTTGAAGGGGTAGCGGGATCCCTCACGGGGGGCTACGAGCAGTACTTC. Its protein is CSVEGVAGSLTGGYEQYF.

This clonotype appeared many times. CDR3 amino acids: CASSHPGGEQFF. CDR3 nucleotides: TGTGCCAGCAGCCATCCTGGAGGTGAGCAGTTCTTC. This chain uses TRBV7-9 with TRBJ2-1; weak D call: TRBD2 (5 bases). The germline V gene has CDR1 SEHNR and CDR2 FQNEAQ (reference sequence). The CDR3 contains 12 residues. V lost 5 bases and J 9 bases, leaving 11 bases between the germline ends.

This clonotype was seen a handful of times. The J gene is TRBJ2-5, the V gene TRBV6-2 or TRBV6-3; 10 bases match TRBD1. J lost 1 base, V lost 6 bases, and 8 bases had no gene match. CDR1 and CDR2 from the germline V gene are MNHEY and SVGEGT. This CDR3 contains 16 residues. The DNA for the CDR3 is TGTGCCAGCAGAAAAGACAGGGGGCCTTTCCAAGAGACCCAGTACTTC. Its protein product is CASRKDRGPFQETQYF.

The chain uses TRBV21-1 and TRBJ2-1. TRBV21-1 is marked as a pseudogene. The CDR3 covers 16 residues. The CDR3 nucleotides read TGTGCCAGCAGCAAAGTTTCTACCAAAGTTGTCAATGAGCAGTTCTTC. Residues: CASSKVSTKVVNEQFF.

The rearrangement uses TRBV21-1 and TRBJ2-7; the table calls TRBD1, which could not be checked here. TRBV21-1 is labeled a pseudogene. The CDR3 length is 15 residues. As DNA, the CDR3 is TGTGCCAGCAGCACCCAGGGACACTCAGCCTACGAGCAGTACTTC. This gives the protein CASSTQGHSAYEQYF.

This clonotype has ten or more counts. The rearrangement joins TRBV10-3 to TRBJ2-1; 10 bases align to TRBD2. The CDR3 has 14 amino acids. CDR1 and CDR2 (germline): ENHRY, SYGVKD. The trim removed 6 bases at V and 7 bases at J, leaving 6 bases unmatched. CDR3 DNA: TGTGCCATCAGGGGAGGACTAGCGGCAAATGAGCAGTTCTTC. As protein: CAIRGGLAANEQFF.

The V gene is TRBV7-2, the J gene TRBJ2-7; D gene uncertain. CDR3 length equals 15 residues. V dropped 5 bases and J dropped 2 bases, with 16 bases sitting between them. Per germline, CDR1 SGHTA and CDR2 FQGNSA. In nucleotides, the CDR3 is TGTGCCAGCAGCCAAATAAGGGCTAACCCCTACGAGCAGTACTTC. This codes for CASSQIRANPYEQYF.

This clonotype appeared many times. J is TRBJ2-2 and V is TRBV2, with TRBD2 matching 14 bases. V lost 3 bases and J lost 9; bases outside the gene matches: 9. Germline assignment: CDR1 SNHLY and CDR2 FYNNEI. This CDR3 comprises 17 residues. The DNA for the CDR3 is TGTGCCAGCAGTGAGAAGGAGGGACTAGCGGGAGACTGGGAGCTGTTTTTT. It translates to CASSEKEGLAGDWELFF.

This clonotype was detected ten times or more. The DNA is left out, because the CDR3 cannot be placed on it with certainty; the CDR3 is given as TCRdb lists it. V is TRBV20-1 and J is TRBJ2-1; TRBD2, the table's D call, was not compared with the DNA. Germline loops: CDR1 DFQATT, CDR2 SNEGSKA (reference sequence). A total of 16 residues make up the CDR3, ends included. The CDR3 sequence is CSAPSEGPYFGNEQFF.

The chain recombines TRBV6-2 or TRBV6-3 with TRBJ2-3, with TRBD2 matching over 9 bases. This CDR3 has 21 amino acids. V shed 2 bases, J shed 4 bases, and the junction held 22 bases outside the gene matches. Germline V gives CDR1 MNHEY, CDR2 SVGEGT. The CDR3 nucleotides read TGTGCCAGCAGTTACGCGCCCCACGGAAATAATAGCGGGAGTAGCCCAGATACGCAGTATTTT. As protein: CASSYAPHGNNSGSSPDTQYF.

The chain is built from TRBV20-1 and TRBJ2-5; 9 bases map to TRBD2. This CDR3 has 15 amino acids. CDR1 DFQATT and CDR2 SNEGSKA come from the germline V gene (reference sequence). The ends lost 1 base at V and 2 bases at J; junction bases unmatched: 5. The CDR3 nucleotides are TGCAGTGCTAGAGTAGCGGGGGAACAACAAGAGACCCAGTACTTC. It codes for CSARVAGEQQETQYF.

The J gene is TRBJ1-1, the V gene TRBV5-4; D not resolved. Germline V gene data show CDR1 as SGHNT and CDR2 as YYREEE (reference sequence). V was shortened by 1 base and J by 0 bases, with 10 bases between the two germline ends. The CDR3 contains 15 residues. Written as DNA, the CDR3 is TGTGCCAGCAGCTTGTACGGAATCATGAACACTGAAGCTTTCTTT. Its translation: CASSLYGIMNTEAFF.

This clonotype appeared many times. The rearrangement links TRBV10-3 to TRBJ1-5; 10 bases fit TRBD1. Germline V gene lookup returns CDR1 ENHRY and CDR2 SYGVKD. The CDR3 has 13 amino acids. V lost 6 bases, J lost 4 bases, and 0 bases stayed unmatched. The CDR3 is CAIRDRGNQPQHF. The CDR3 DNA reads TGTGCCATCAGGGACAGGGGGAATCAGCCCCAGCATTTT.

In its sample, this clonotype was seen a few times. The gene calls are TRBV20-1 and TRBJ1-1, with D possibly being TRBD1 (6 bases). V lost 1 base to trimming and J lost 0 bases, with 9 bases between them. The germline V gene has CDR1 DFQATT and CDR2 SNEGSKA (reference sequence). The CDR3 covers 14 residues. Here the CDR3 reads CSARGQVMNTEAFF. CDR3 DNA: TGCAGTGCTAGAGGACAGGTTATGAACACTGAAGCTTTCTTT.